This is a list of T cell receptor beta chains from one sample in a study of blood T cells in healthy people across ages. TCRdb analysed the 5' RACE reads with MiXCR anew, one entry per CDR3 protein. The repertoire consists of approximately 1,700,000 distinct CDR3 sequences, with roughly 43% occurring once and the leading ten covering around 23%. The sequenced sample was blood. The source is a human donor in good health. Both conserved end residues are part of each CDR3. D genes are given only for firm matches. Clone size is not always given. Where it is, it says once, few, many or a class for expanded clones.

size	V	J	D	CDR3	DNA
few	TRBV29-1	TRBJ2-7	TRBD1	CSVEVAGQGSYEQYF	TGCAGCGTTGAAGTCGCCGGACAGGGGTCCTACGAGCAGTACTTC
NA	TRBV2	TRBJ1-5	NA	CASSEWITDTQHF	TGTGCCAGCAGTGAATGGATAACAGATACGCAGCATTTT
NA	TRBV5-1	TRBJ1-1	NA	CASKDSESNTEAFF	TGCGCCAGCAAGGACAGCGAGTCTAACACTGAAGCTTTCTTT
NA	TRBV3-1	TRBJ1-1	TRBD1	CASSQGTGYTEAFF	TGTGCCAGCAGCCAAGGGACAGGATACACTGAAGCTTTCTTT
NA	TRBV3-1	TRBJ2-7	NA	CASSQDLVLYEQYF	TGTGCCAGCAGCCAAGACCTTGTCCTCTACGAGCAGTACTTC
few	TRBV5-1	TRBJ2-7	NA	CASSLPSESSYEQYF	TGCGCCAGCAGCTTGCCCTCGGAGTCCTCCTACGAGCAGTACTTC
NA	TRBV12-3/TRBV12-4	TRBJ1-2	TRBD1	CASSFYRGRAGYTF	TGTGCCAGCAGTTTCTACAGGGGACGCGCTGGCTACACCTTC
NA	TRBV5-5	TRBJ1-2	NA	CASSLGSAGEYYGYTF	TGTGCCAGCAGCTTGGGATCGGCAGGGGAGTACTATGGCTACACCTTC
NA	TRBV7-3	TRBJ2-3	NA	CASSGIPTDTQYF	TGTGCCAGCTCGGGTATCCCCACAGATACGCAGTATTTT
NA	TRBV20-1	TRBJ2-7	TRBD1	CSARRTGGTYEQYF	TGCAGTGCTAGAAGGACAGGTGGTACCTACGAGCAGTACTTC
NA	TRBV20-1	TRBJ2-4	NA	CSASGISGEQYF	TGCAGTGCTAGCGGAATCTCTGGGGAGCAGTACTTC
few	TRBV4-2	TRBJ2-5	TRBD2	CASSHLSGGAFETQYF	TGTGCCAGCAGCCACCTTAGCGGGGGGGCCTTTGAGACCCAGTACTTC
few	TRBV29-1	TRBJ2-5	TRBD2	CSVAASGGATQYF	TGCAGCGTTGCCGCTAGCGGGGGGGCGACCCAGTACTTC
few	TRBV20-1	TRBJ2-3	NA	CSAGRGPYTDTQYF	TGCAGTGCTGGCAGGGGCCCTTACACAGATACGCAGTATTTT
NA	TRBV4-1	TRBJ2-3	NA	CASSPRKGLSTDTQYF	TGCGCCAGCAGCCCCCGGAAAGGGCTGAGCACAGATACGCAGTATTTT
few	TRBV29-1	TRBJ2-5	TRBD1	CSATGTGVRETQYF	TGCAGCGCCACCGGGACAGGGGTTCGAGAGACCCAGTACTTC
NA	TRBV7-8	TRBJ2-7	TRBD2	CASSLALAGPTLPVEQYF	TGTGCCAGCAGCTTAGCACTAGCGGGGCCTACCTTACCGGTCGAGCAGTACTTC
NA	TRBV7-2	TRBJ2-3	NA	CASSLDSRRVDTQYF	TGTGCCAGCAGCTTAGATTCACGAAGGGTAGATACGCAGTATTTT
few	TRBV2	TRBJ2-5	TRBD1	CAGTVQETQYF	TGTGCCGGGACAGTCCAAGAGACCCAGTACTTC
few	TRBV10-3	TRBJ1-1	TRBD1	CAISEATGGGTEAFF	TGTGCCATCAGTGAGGCGACAGGGGGAGGTACTGAAGCTTTCTTT
NA	TRBV7-2	TRBJ1-2	NA	CASSLEAGVRDKGGYTF	TGTGCCAGCAGCTTAGAGGCCGGAGTTCGGGACAAAGGTGGCTACACCTTC
NA	TRBV28	TRBJ1-5	NA	CASSPLGAETSNQPQHF	TGTGCCAGCAGTCCCCTCGGAGCAGAGACTAGCAATCAGCCCCAGCATTTT
NA	TRBV4-3	TRBJ2-5	NA	CASSQDLGSETQYF	TGCGCCAGCAGCCAAGATTTAGGGTCAGAGACCCAGTACTTC
few	TRBV2	TRBJ2-7	NA	CASSADNYEQYF	TGTGCCAGCAGTGCGGACAACTACGAGCAGTACTTC
NA	TRBV29-1	TRBJ1-2	TRBD1	CSVIRDRGGNYGYTF	TGCAGCGTTATCCGGGACAGGGGGGGAAACTATGGCTACACCTTC
NA	TRBV6-5	TRBJ1-2	NA	CASSYSSGERAYGYTF	TGTGCCAGCAGTTACTCCTCGGGGGAGCGTGCCTATGGCTACACCTTC
NA	TRBV7-9	TRBJ1-4	TRBD1	CASSKAGGGNEKLFF	TGTGCCAGCAGCAAGGCAGGGGGCGGAAACGAAAAACTGTTTTTT
NA	TRBV20-1	TRBJ2-7	NA	CSARGLEEAQYF	TGCAGTGCTAGAGGCTTAGAAGAGGCCCAGTACTTC
NA	TRBV7-9	TRBJ1-2	NA	CASSLGGEARFGYTF	TGTGCCAGCAGCCTAGGGGGAGAGGCCCGTTTTGGCTACACCTTC
NA	TRBV2	TRBJ1-2	NA	CASSEVKSDTSNYGYTF	TGTGCCAGCAGTGAAGTTAAGTCGGACACGTCTAACTATGGCTACACCTTC
NA	TRBV13	TRBJ1-2	TRBD1	CASSLDRVSYTF	TGTGCCAGCAGCCTGGACAGGGTTAGCTACACCTTC
few	TRBV7-2	TRBJ1-2	NA	CASSLGGIRQPNYGYTF	TGTGCCAGCAGCTTAGGTGGGATCAGGCAGCCTAACTATGGCTACACCTTC
NA	TRBV10-3	TRBJ2-5	NA	CAISESGETDRGVETQYF	TGTGCCATCAGTGAGTCAGGGGAGACCGACCGAGGGGTAGAGACCCAGTACTTC
few	TRBV12-5	TRBJ2-1	TRBD1	CASGLDTGGFDNEQFF	TGTGCTAGTGGTTTGGACACAGGGGGCTTCGACAATGAGCAGTTCTTC
NA	TRBV12-3/TRBV12-4	TRBJ2-1	NA	CASSLSLVSNEQFF	TGTGCCAGCAGTTTATCGTTGGTGTCGAATGAGCAGTTCTTC
many	TRBV6-2/TRBV6-3	TRBJ2-1	NA	CASSYSRIYNEQFF	TGTGCCAGCAGTTACTCGAGGATTTATAATGAGCAGTTCTTC
NA	TRBV7-8	TRBJ2-3	NA	CASSWKRQRDTQYF	TGTGCCAGCAGCTGGAAAAGACAGAGAGATACGCAGTATTTT
NA	TRBV5-5	TRBJ1-4	NA	CASSRIDEKLFF	TGTGCCAGCAGTCGGATCGATGAAAAACTGTTTTTT
NA	TRBV27	TRBJ1-2	NA	CASSSIRLRGGYGYTF	TGTGCCAGCAGTTCCATTCGATTAAGGGGGGGATATGGCTACACCTTC
NA	TRBV5-1	TRBJ2-3	NA	CASSLRVSGAIRDTQYF	TGCGCCAGCAGCTTGCGGGTGTCCGGGGCGATACGGGATACGCAGTATTTT
few	TRBV2	TRBJ1-4	TRBD1	CASGQGAFEKLFF	TGTGCCAGCGGGCAGGGGGCTTTTGAAAAACTGTTTTTT
few	TRBV12-3/TRBV12-4	TRBJ1-1	NA	CASTSTGSNTEAFF	TGTGCCAGCACATCAACAGGATCCAACACTGAAGCTTTCTTT
NA	TRBV6-1	TRBJ2-5	TRBD2	CASSSTSSGVETQYF	TGTGCCAGCAGTTCAACTTCTAGCGGGGTTGAGACCCAGTACTTC
NA	TRBV6-5	TRBJ2-3	TRBD2	CASSLSSGGDTDTQYF	TGTGCCAGCAGTCTCTCTAGCGGGGGGGACACAGATACGCAGTATTTT
few	TRBV4-2	TRBJ2-3	TRBD1	CASSQDPAGGYGSLTDTQYF	TGTGCCAGCAGCCAAGACCCCGCAGGGGGTTACGGCTCGCTCACAGATACGCAGTATTTT
few	TRBV15	TRBJ2-3	NA	CATSRDNPLRSDTQYF	TGTGCCACCAGCAGAGATAACCCCTTGAGATCAGATACGCAGTATTTT
NA	TRBV2	TRBJ1-2	TRBD1	CASLGQGFGYTF	TGTGCCAGCCTCGGACAGGGTTTTGGCTACACCTTC
many	TRBV10-3	TRBJ2-7	TRBD2	CAISERGGTYEQYF	TGTGCCATCAGTGAGCGGGGGGGCACATACGAGCAGTACTTC